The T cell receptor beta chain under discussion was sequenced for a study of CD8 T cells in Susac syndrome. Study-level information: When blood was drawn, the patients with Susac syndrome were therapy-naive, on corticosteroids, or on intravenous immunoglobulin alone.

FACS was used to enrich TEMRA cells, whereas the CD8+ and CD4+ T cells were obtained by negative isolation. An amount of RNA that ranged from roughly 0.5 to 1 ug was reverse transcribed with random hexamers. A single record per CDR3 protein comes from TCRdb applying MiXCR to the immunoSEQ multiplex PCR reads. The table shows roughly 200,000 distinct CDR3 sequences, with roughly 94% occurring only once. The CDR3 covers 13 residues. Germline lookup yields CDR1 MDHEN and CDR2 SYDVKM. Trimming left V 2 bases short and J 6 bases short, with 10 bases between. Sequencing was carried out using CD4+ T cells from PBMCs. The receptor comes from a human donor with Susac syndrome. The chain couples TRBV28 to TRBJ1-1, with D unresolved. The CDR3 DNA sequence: TGTGCCAGCAGTTTAGGGTCCGAGGCTGAAGCTTTCTTT. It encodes CASSLGSEAEAFF.